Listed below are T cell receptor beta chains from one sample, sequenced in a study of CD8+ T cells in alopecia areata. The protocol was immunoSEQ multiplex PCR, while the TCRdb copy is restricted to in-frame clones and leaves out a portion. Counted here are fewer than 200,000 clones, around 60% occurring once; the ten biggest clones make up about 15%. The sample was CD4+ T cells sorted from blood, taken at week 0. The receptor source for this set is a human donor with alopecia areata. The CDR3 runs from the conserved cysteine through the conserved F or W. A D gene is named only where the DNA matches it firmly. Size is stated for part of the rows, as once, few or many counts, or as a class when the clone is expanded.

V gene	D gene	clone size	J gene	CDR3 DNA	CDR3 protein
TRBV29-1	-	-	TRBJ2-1	TGCAGCGTTGAAAGTCACTGGCCCTACAATGAGCAGTTCTTC	CSVESHWPYNEQFF
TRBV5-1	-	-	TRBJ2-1	TGCGCCAGCGGATCTCAAGGGGGGGTTAACAATGAGCAGTTCTTC	CASGSQGGVNNEQFF
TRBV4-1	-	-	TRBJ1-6	TGCGCCAGCAGCCAAGATCGGAGCAGGGACAATTCACCCCTCCACTTT	CASSQDRSRDNSPLHF
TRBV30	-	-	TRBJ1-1	TGTGCCTGGAAGGGGGGCAGCAACACTGAAGCTTTCTTT	CAWKGGSNTEAFF
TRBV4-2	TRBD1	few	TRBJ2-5	TGTGCCAGCAGCCAACGACAGGGGGACCGAGAGACCCAGTACTTC	CASSQRQGDRETQYF
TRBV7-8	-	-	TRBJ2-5	TGTGCCAGCAGCTTGCAGGTGGCGGAGACCCAGTACTTC	CASSLQVAETQYF
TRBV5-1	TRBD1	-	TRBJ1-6	TGCGCCAGCAGCTTGGCTTGGACAGGGGATTATAATTCACCCCTCCACTTT	CASSLAWTGDYNSPLHF
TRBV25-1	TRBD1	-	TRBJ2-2	TGTGCCAGCAGGAGGGACAGTGGAACCGGGGAGCTGTTTTTT	CASRRDSGTGELFF
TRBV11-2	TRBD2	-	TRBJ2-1	TGTGCCAGCAGCAGGACCGTTTGGGCTAGCGGATCCAATGAGCAGTTCTTC	CASSRTVWASGSNEQFF
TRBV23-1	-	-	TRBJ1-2	TGCGCCAGCAGTCAATCTGGACAGCCATCAGCTGGAGTCTATGGCTACACCTTC	CASSQSGQPSAGVYGYTF
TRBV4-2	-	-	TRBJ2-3	TGTGCCAGCAGCCCCCGGAATGGCGAACCTAGCACAGATACGCAGTATTTT	CASSPRNGEPSTDTQYF
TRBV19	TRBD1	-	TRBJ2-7	TGTGCCAGTAGTATAGTCCTCTCGGGACAGGGGTCCTACGAGCAGTACTTC	CASSIVLSGQGSYEQYF
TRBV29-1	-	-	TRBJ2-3	TGCAGCGTTCAACGGAGATCTAGCACAGATACGCAGTATTTT	CSVQRRSSTDTQYF
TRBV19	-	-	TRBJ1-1	TGTGCCAGTAGTATTTCAGGGTTGAGCACTGAAGCTTTCTTT	CASSISGLSTEAFF
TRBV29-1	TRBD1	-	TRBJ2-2	TGCAGCGTTCGGTACAGGGGCGACACCGGGGAGCTGTTTTTT	CSVRYRGDTGELFF
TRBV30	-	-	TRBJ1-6	TGTGCCTGGAGTGTTCCGGGAGCCAATTCACCCCTCCACTTT	CAWSVPGANSPLHF
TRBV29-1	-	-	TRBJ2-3	TGCAGCGTTGAGTTCAGGCTTCGGGAGGATACGCAGTATTTT	CSVEFRLREDTQYF
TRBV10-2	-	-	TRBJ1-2	TGCGCCAGCACGCAAAACTATGGCTACACCTTC	CASTQNYGYTF
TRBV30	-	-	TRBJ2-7	TGTGCCTGGAGTGTAAGAGGGGCCAACTACGAGCAGTACTTC	CAWSVRGANYEQYF
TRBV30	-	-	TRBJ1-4	TGTGCCTGGAGCTTTAGCAGGGTTGAGGAAAAACTGTTTTTT	CAWSFSRVEEKLFF
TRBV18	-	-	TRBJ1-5	TGTGCCAGCTCACCAGATTGGGGCAATCAGCCCCAGCATTTT	CASSPDWGNQPQHF
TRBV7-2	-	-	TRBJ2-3	TGTGCCAGCAGCCCGATCCCAGATACGCAGTATTTT	CASSPIPDTQYF
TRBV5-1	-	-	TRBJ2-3	TGCGCCAGCAGCCGGGACATACTCCCCGATACGCAGTATTTT	CASSRDILPDTQYF
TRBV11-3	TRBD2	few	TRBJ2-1	TGTGCCAGCAGCGCCCGACTAGCGGGGGGGTGGGATGAGCAGTTCTTC	CASSARLAGGWDEQFF
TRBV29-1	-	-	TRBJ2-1	TGCAGCGCTGACAGGTTGAGGAATGAGCAGTTCTTC	CSADRLRNEQFF
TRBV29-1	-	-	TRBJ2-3	TGCAGCGTTGAATATCGCGGCATCGCAGATACGCAGTATTTT	CSVEYRGIADTQYF
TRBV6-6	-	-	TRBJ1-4	TGTGCCAGCGGGACTAATGAAAAACTGTTTTTT	CASGTNEKLFF
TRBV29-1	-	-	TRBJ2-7	TGCAGCGTTGAAGCACCGGGGGGCACCACCTACGAGCAGTACTTC	CSVEAPGGTTYEQYF
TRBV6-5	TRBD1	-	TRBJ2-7	TGTGCCAGCAGCGGGACAGGGAGGAACGAGCAGTACTTC	CASSGTGRNEQYF
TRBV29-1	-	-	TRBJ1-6	TGCAGCGTGCAGGCGGGCGCTCGACCCCTCCACTTT	CSVQAGARPLHF
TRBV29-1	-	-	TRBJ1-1	TGCAGCGTTGAACCCGCCAGGCCAGCTGAAGCTTTCTTT	CSVEPARPAEAFF
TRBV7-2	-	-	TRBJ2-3	TGTGCCAGCAGACCGGACAGCACAGATACGCAGTATTTT	CASRPDSTDTQYF
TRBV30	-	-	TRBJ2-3	TGTGCCTGGGTACCGCCACCAAGGTCGGATACGCAGTATTTT	CAWVPPPRSDTQYF
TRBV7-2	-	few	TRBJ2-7	TGTGCCAGTAGAAACTCCTACGAGCAGTACTTC	CASRNSYEQYF
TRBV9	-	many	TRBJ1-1	TGTGCCAGCAGCGTAGCCGTCGACAGGGAAGCTTTCTTT	CASSVAVDREAFF
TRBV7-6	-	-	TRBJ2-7	TGTGCCAGCAGCTTAAAAGGGGACCCCTCCTACGAGCAGTACTTC	CASSLKGDPSYEQYF
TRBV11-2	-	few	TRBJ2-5	TGTGCCAGCAGCTTATTACTGGGGCAAGAGACCCAGTACTTC	CASSLLLGQETQYF
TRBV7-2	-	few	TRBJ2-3	TGTGCCAGCAGAAGGTCCCCCCAGGGGATGAATACGCAGTATTTT	CASRRSPQGMNTQYF
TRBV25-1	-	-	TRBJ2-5	TGTGCCAGCAGTGATGGACTCACGTACCAAGAGACCCAGTACTTC	CASSDGLTYQETQYF
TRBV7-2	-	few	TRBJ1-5	TGTGCCAGCAGCTTAGACACCAGCGCGCAGCCCCAGCATTTT	CASSLDTSAQPQHF
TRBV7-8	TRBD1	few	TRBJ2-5	TGTGCCAGCAGCTTAGCAACAGGGGGAGAGACCCAGTACTTC	CASSLATGGETQYF
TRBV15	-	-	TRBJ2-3	TGTGCCACCAGCAGGGAACTTCGGGGCCAGCTGAGCACAGATACGCAGTATTTT	CATSRELRGQLSTDTQYF
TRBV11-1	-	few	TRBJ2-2	TGTGCCAGCAGCACGGGACGGCTAAACACCGGGGAGCTGTTTTTT	CASSTGRLNTGELFF
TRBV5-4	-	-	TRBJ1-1	TGTGCCAGCAGCCTACCCGGGGGGCGTGACACTGAAGCTTTCTTT	CASSLPGGRDTEAFF
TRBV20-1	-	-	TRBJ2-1	TGCAGTGCTAGTAGGGAACAGCAGTTCTTC	CSASREQQFF
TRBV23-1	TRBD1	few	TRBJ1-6	TGCGCCAGCACCGGGGACAGGGAAAGCTCCTATAATTCACCCCTCCACTTT	CASTGDRESSYNSPLHF
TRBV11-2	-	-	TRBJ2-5	TGTGCCAGCAGCTTCTGGGTAGCGGTAATCCAAGAGACCCAGTACTTC	CASSFWVAVIQETQYF
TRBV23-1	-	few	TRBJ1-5	TGCGCCAGCAGTCAACCCAGCCCAGGGGCCTCCAATCAGCCCCAGCATTTT	CASSQPSPGASNQPQHF
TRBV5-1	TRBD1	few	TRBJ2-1	TGCGCCAGCAGCCTGGGGACAGGGGGATCTTTGAGTTCCTACAATGAGCAGTTCTTC	CASSLGTGGSLSSYNEQFF
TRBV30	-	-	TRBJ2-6	TGTGCCTGGAGTCACTCTGGGGCCAACGTCCTGACTTTC	CAWSHSGANVLTF